This T cell receptor beta chain was recorded in a study of sequential checkpoint blockade in melanoma. Study-level background: Both treatment sequences were followed by maintenance nivolumab.

Treatment: randomized to nivolumab then ipilimumab (arm A) or the reverse (arm B). Sorted cells were live CD3+CD8+, lacking CD19 and CD56, from PBMCs. Here immunoSEQ multiplex PCR was the method, and the copy in TCRdb shows in-frame clones only, minus some. This sample yields 18,000 or so clones, of which around 76% are seen a single time; 34% belongs to the top ten. Germline V gene lookup returns CDR1 SEHNR and CDR2 FQNEAQ (reference sequence). Unmatched junction bases numbered 12, after V lost 5 bases and J lost 6 bases. The length of the CDR3 is 15 residues. This specimen was CD8+ T cells sorted from blood (inferred from file names), taken from a patient given nivolumab and ipilimumab in sequence. This TCR derives from a human donor with melanoma. The chain recombines TRBV7-9 with TRBJ1-1; 7 bases align to TRBD1. The CDR3 loop is CASSLLTGVFSEAFF. The CDR3 nucleotides are TGTGCCAGCAGCCTCCTAACAGGGGTATTTTCTGAAGCTTTCTTT.